Sequencing of this T cell receptor (beta chain) was carried out in a study of blood T cell repertoires in COVID-19. Study background: PBMCs, B-cell-depleted T cells, or T cells provided the cDNA or gDNA that made up the material.

For this clone: The junction shows a germline mismatch at one end, possibly a read error.

Germline CDR1 DFQATT, CDR2 SNEGSKA (reference sequence). This CDR3 is built from 11 residues. Clones were read by immunoSEQ multiplex PCR, and TCRdb kept only the in-frame ones, dropping some. The repertoire holds 100,000 to 150,000 clones, around 83% seen once, with 5.5% to 6% in the top ten. The sequenced material came from peripheral blood. The clonotype comes from a man older than 75 with active or convalescent COVID-19. V and J are TRBV20-1 and TRBJ2-7; no firm D call. CDR3 amino acids: CSARGARGQYF. The CDR3 nucleotides read TGCAGTGCGAGAGGCGCCCGAGGGCAGTACTTC.